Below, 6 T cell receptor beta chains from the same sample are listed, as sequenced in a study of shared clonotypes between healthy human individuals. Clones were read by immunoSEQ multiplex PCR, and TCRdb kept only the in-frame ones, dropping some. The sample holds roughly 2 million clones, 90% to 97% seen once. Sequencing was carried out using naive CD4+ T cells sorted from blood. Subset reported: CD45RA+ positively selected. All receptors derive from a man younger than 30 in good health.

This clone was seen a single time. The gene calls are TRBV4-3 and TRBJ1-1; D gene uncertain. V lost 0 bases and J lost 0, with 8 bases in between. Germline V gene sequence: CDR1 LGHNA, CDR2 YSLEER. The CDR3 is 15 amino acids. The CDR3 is CASSQESEMNTEAFF. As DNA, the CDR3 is TGCGCCAGCAGCCAAGAATCAGAAATGAACACTGAAGCTTTCTTT.

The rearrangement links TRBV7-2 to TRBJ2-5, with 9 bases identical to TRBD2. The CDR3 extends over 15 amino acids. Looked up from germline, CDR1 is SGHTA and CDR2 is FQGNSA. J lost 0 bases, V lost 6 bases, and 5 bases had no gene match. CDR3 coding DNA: TGTGCCAGCAGAAGGGCTAGCGGGAACCAAGAGACCCAGTACTTC. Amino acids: CASRRASGNQETQYF.

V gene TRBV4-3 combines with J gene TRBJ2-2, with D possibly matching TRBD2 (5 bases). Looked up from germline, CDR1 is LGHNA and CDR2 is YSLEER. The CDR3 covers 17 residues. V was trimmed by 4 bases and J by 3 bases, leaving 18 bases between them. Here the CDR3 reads CASSRLTLGPDTGELFF. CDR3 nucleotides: TGCGCCAGCAGCCGACTGACACTAGGACCAGACACCGGGGAGCTGTTTTTT.

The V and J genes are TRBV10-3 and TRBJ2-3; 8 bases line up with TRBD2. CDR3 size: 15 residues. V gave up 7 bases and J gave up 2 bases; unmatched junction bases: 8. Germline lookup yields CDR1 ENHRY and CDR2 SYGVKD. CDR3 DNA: TGTGCCATCAAACGGGGCGGGGGGAACACAGATACGCAGTATTTT. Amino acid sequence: CAIKRGGGNTDTQYF.

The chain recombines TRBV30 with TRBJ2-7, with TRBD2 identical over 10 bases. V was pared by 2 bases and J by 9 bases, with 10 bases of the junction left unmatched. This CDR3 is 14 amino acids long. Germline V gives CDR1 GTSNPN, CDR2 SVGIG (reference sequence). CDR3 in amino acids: CAWSLAGAPGGQYF. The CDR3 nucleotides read TGTGCCTGGAGTCTAGCGGGGGCACCGGGGGGGCAGTACTTC.

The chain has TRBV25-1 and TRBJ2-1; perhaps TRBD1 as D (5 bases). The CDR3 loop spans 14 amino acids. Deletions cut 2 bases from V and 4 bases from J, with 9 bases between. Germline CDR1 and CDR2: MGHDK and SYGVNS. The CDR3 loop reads CASSERGAYNEQFF. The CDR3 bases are TGTGCCAGCAGTGAAAGGGGCGCATACAATGAGCAGTTCTTC.